A single sample gave rise to the 4 T cell receptor beta chains below, sequenced in a study of cytomegalovirus exposure and HLA in healthy donors. 60 Vbeta and 13 Jbeta primers were used in PCR. Sequencing used immunoSEQ multiplex PCR; TCRdb keeps in-frame clones, though not all of them. The data show some 170,000 clones, roughly 77% seen once. Material: PBMCs. The receptors originated from a woman under 30 in good health and CMV-seronegative.

The V and J genes are TRBV7-2 and TRBJ2-5; 8 bases map to TRBD2. Gene TRBJ2-7 matches the end of the DNA better, so the J call may be wrong. This CDR3 has 17 residues. Germline-derived CDR1 and CDR2 are SGHTA and FQGNSA. The CDR3 is CASSLVSGSKSWYEQYF. The CDR3 DNA sequence: TGTGCCAGCAGCTTAGTGAGCGGGAGCAAATCTTGGTACGAGCAGTACTTC.

The chain combines TRBV10-1 with TRBJ2-3; a weak D match, TRBD1 (6 bases). Deletions cut 0 bases from V and 4 bases from J, with 26 bases between. CDR1 and CDR2 from the germline V gene are WNHNN and SYGVQD (reference sequence). The CDR3 extends over 20 amino acids. The CDR3 DNA is TGCGCCAGCAGTGAGTCTGGGCAGGGGCGTCGGGTTACCTCCCCAGATACGCAGTATTTT. Amino acids: CASSESGQGRRVTSPDTQYF.

This chain joins TRBV25-1 and TRBJ2-3, with 9 bases fitting TRBD1. V lost 2 bases and J lost 2; bases outside the gene matches: 8. CDR3 size: 17 residues. CDR1 MGHDK and CDR2 SYGVNS come from the germline V gene. CDR3 DNA: TGTGCCAGCAGTGAAGAGAGAGGACAGGGGTTCACAGATACGCAGTATTTT. As protein: CASSEERGQGFTDTQYF.

This chain uses TRBV28 with TRBJ1-1, with TRBD1 as a possible D gene (5 bases). Between the trimmed V and J ends, which lost 5 bases and 1 base, there was a span of 11 bases. CDR1 is MDHEN and CDR2 is SYDVKM in the germline V gene. This CDR3 is 14 amino acids long. DNA for the CDR3: TGTGCCAGCAGTGTGGGGGGGAAGAACACTGAAGCTTTCTTT. It encodes CASSVGGKNTEAFF. Full variable domain (rest looked up from reference TRBV28 and TRBJ1-1): DVKVTQSSRYLVKRTGEKVFLECVQDMDHENMFWYRQDPGLGLRLIYFSYDVKMKEKGDIPEGYSVSREKKERFSLILESASTNQTSMYLCASSVGGKNTEAFFGQGTRLTVV.